This T cell receptor beta chain was recovered during a study of graft-versus-host responses after intestinal transplantation. Across the whole study: Recipients underwent multivisceral, liver-intestinal, or isolated intestinal transplants. Every transplant recipient was induced with anti-thymocyte globulin, then maintained on tacrolimus and steroids for two to three years. Study-level results: Recipient marrow contained GvH clones, some of which appeared first in ileum or blood.

Looked up from germline, CDR1 is SGDLS and CDR2 is YYNGEE. The CDR3 totals 15 residues. The assay was immunoSEQ multiplex PCR, and TCRdb's table has in-frame clones only and misses some. This repertoire shows tens of thousands of clones, 95% found once; its top ten account for approximately 0.21%. Comments on this clone: Its antigen is still unknown.

The sequence derives from a human donor who was the organ donor for an intestinal transplant. The gene calls are TRBV9 and TRBJ2-5; no clear D. The J call may be in error: the DNA end matches TRBJ2-7 better. The sample consisted of unstimulated CD8+ T cells sorted from spleen or lymph node cells, taken before transplant. Here the CDR3 reads CASSVESGPSYEQYF. In DNA, the CDR3 is TGTGCCAGCAGCGTAGAATCAGGTCCTTCCTACGAGCAGTACTTC.